The 18 T cell receptor beta chains in this list originate from one sample, sequenced in a study of blood T cell repertoires in COVID-19. TCRdb's copy holds only in-frame clones and misses some; the assay was immunoSEQ multiplex PCR. This sample has around 250,000 clones, with roughly 91% found just once. Sequences were obtained from PBMCs or T cells enriched from blood (not recorded which). The receptors here all came from a woman aged 25 to 39 who had recovered from COVID-19.

The V and J genes are TRBV28 and TRBJ2-6, with 7 bases identical to TRBD1. The CDR3 is 14 residues long. V lost 7 bases, J lost 2 bases, and 2 bases stayed unmatched. CDR1 and CDR2 (germline): MDHEN, SYDVKM. This chain's CDR3 is CASTQGAGANVLTF. The DNA for the CDR3 is TGTGCCAGCACCCAGGGGGCTGGGGCCAACGTCCTGACTTTC.

The chain uses TRBV10-3 and TRBJ2-7; 8 nucleotides agree with TRBD2. The CDR3 is 13 amino acids. V was clipped by 6 bases and J by 5 bases; unmatched bases: 6. Germline V lookup: CDR1 ENHRY, CDR2 SYGVKD. The CDR3 coding sequence is TGTGCCATCAGGGGGCGCGGGAGGAACGAGCAGTACTTC. Its protein is CAIRGRGRNEQYF.

The chain links TRBV6-2 or TRBV6-3 to TRBJ2-7; D remains ambiguous. This CDR3 has 16 residues. Germline V gene lookup returns CDR1 MNHEY and CDR2 SVGEGT. The V gene lost 6 bases and the J gene lost 3 bases, with 21 bases spanning the gap. CDR3 coding DNA: TGTGCCAGCAGCTCTACCTCTTCCGTCTCAAGCTACGAGCAGTACTTC. Its protein product is CASSSTSSVSSYEQYF.

V usage is TRBV3-1 (or the pseudogene TRBV3-2) and J usage is TRBJ2-1; TRBD1 matches at 10 bases. With 1 base clipped from V and 9 bases from J, the junction kept 9 bases outside the gene matches. Germline values: CDR1 LGHDT, CDR2 YNNKEL (reference sequence). The CDR3 runs 16 residues. The CDR3 loop is CASSQAGQGKSGEQFF. The CDR3 DNA sequence: TGTGCCAGCAGCCAAGCGGGACAGGGGAAGTCTGGTGAGCAGTTCTTC.

The chain recombines TRBV9 with TRBJ2-7, with D unclear. Between the trimmed V and J ends, which lost 0 bases and 0 bases, there was a span of 4 bases. The CDR3 is 13 residues long. CDR1 is SGDLS and CDR2 is YYNGEE in the germline V gene. CDR3 residues: CASSVASSYEQYF. CDR3 bases: TGTGCCAGCAGCGTAGCCAGCTCCTACGAGCAGTACTTC.

This rearrangement joins TRBV28 to TRBJ1-1; 8 bases are a match to TRBD1. Germline CDR1 is MDHEN and CDR2 is SYDVKM. The ends lost 5 bases at V and 11 bases at J; junction bases unmatched: 16. The CDR3 runs 15 residues. In DNA form, the CDR3 reads TGTGCCAGCAGTGCCTGGACAGGGCCTAACTTAAGGGCTTTCTTT. This sequence encodes CASSAWTGPNLRAFF.

A single count supports this clone. The chain uses TRBV19 and TRBJ2-7; 14 positions agree with TRBD2. The CDR3 spans 17 residues. The germline V gene encodes CDR1 LNHDA and CDR2 SQIVND (reference sequence). Losses at the gene ends were 3 bases for V and 3 bases for J; bases not matched to a gene: 7. The CDR3 loop is CASSIWGLAGEGYEQYF. Written as DNA, the CDR3 is TGTGCCAGTAGTATTTGGGGACTAGCGGGAGAAGGCTACGAGCAGTACTTC.

The chain joins TRBV28 to TRBJ2-7; 11 bases match TRBD2. CDR1 MDHEN and CDR2 SYDVKM come from the germline V gene. Trimming cost V 7 bases and J 7 bases; bases outside gene matches: 9. This CDR3 comprises 14 residues. The CDR3 reads CASNPALAGEEQYF. In DNA form, the CDR3 reads TGTGCCAGCAACCCGGCACTAGCGGGAGAAGAGCAGTACTTC.

The rearrangement joins TRBV27 to TRBJ2-2; TRBD1 matches at 11 bases. Germline-derived CDR1 and CDR2 are MNHEY and SMNVEV (reference sequence). The length of the CDR3 is 15 residues. V lost 3 bases, J lost 5 bases, and 2 bases stayed unmatched. CDR3 sequence (DNA): TGTGCCAGCAGTTTTTGGGACAGGGGGACCGGGGAGCTGTTTTTT. Residues: CASSFWDRGTGELFF.

The chain couples TRBV5-1 to TRBJ1-5; D might be TRBD1 (5 bases). V gave up 5 bases and J gave up 3 bases, with 9 bases separating them. CDR3 size: 13 residues. The germline V gene has CDR1 SGHRS and CDR2 YFSETQ. CDR3 DNA sequence: TGCGCCAGCAGGACAGACTCCAATCAGCCCCAGCATTTT. This sequence encodes CASRTDSNQPQHF.

CDR3 in DNA: TGTGCCAGCAGCCCCCGGGGAGATGAAGCTTTCTTT. Its protein product is CASSPRGDEAFF. This chain connects TRBV9 to TRBJ1-1; D gene unclear. The V gene's germline CDR1 is SGDLS and CDR2 YYNGEE. Trimming removed 4 bases from V and 7 bases from J, with 11 bases in between. The CDR3 extends over 12 amino acids.

The V and J genes are TRBV6-5 and TRBJ2-1; 13 nucleotides align to TRBD2. There are 15 residues in the CDR3. The V segment lost 6 bases and the J segment 7 bases; nucleotides outside the gene matches: 6. In germline, CDR1 is MNHEY, CDR2 SVGAGI. This CDR3 reads CASRWTSGSSNEQFF. In DNA, the CDR3 is TGTGCCAGCAGATGGACTAGCGGGAGTTCAAATGAGCAGTTCTTC.

The J gene is TRBJ2-7, the V gene TRBV27; 8 bases are shared with TRBD2. V lost 2 bases to trimming and J lost 3 bases; unmatched junction nucleotides: 6. CDR3 length equals 15 residues. In germline, CDR1 is MNHEY, CDR2 SMNVEV (reference sequence). The CDR3 nucleotides read TGTGCCAGCAGTTTACGCTCACTAGCGGACTACGAGCAGTACTTC. Its translation: CASSLRSLADYEQYF.

At least ten counts were recorded for this clone. The V gene is TRBV11-2, the J gene TRBJ1-1; unclear D gene. V shed 1 base and J shed 5 bases, with 8 bases lying between them. Germline-derived CDR1 and CDR2 are SGHAT and FQNNGV. This CDR3 has 13 residues. The CDR3 DNA sequence: TGTGCCAGCAGCTTAGGGGCCCGGACTGAAGCTTTCTTT. It codes for CASSLGARTEAFF.

A note on this clone: Germline and junction disagree at one end, which may indicate a read error. The chain employs TRBV2 and TRBJ1-2, with a weak D call TRBD1 (6 bases). The CDR3 sequence is 14 residues long. Per germline, CDR1 SNHLY and CDR2 FYNNEI. The CDR3 DNA follows: TGTGCCAGCAGGGAAGTCAGGGGTCGGAAGGGCTACACCTTC. Protein: CASREVRGRKGYTF.

The V call is TRBV28, the J call TRBJ2-7; D is unclear. The CDR3 contains 15 residues. Per the germline V gene, CDR1 is MDHEN and CDR2 is SYDVKM. The ends were cut back, 5 bases at V and 5 bases at J, with 19 bases in the middle. DNA of the CDR3: TGTGCCAGCAGTATAGATTGGCAGGCCGCCCACGAGCAGTACTTC. It is translated as CASSIDWQAAHEQYF.

The V gene is TRBV5-1, the J gene TRBJ1-5; TRBD1 might be the D (5 bases). The CDR3 runs to 16 residues. CDR1 and CDR2 (germline): SGHRS, YFSETQ. V was shortened by 4 bases and J by 0 bases, with 14 bases between the two germline ends. CDR3 sequence (DNA): TGCGCCAGCAGCCCCGGCGGGGGGGATAGCAATCAGCCCCAGCATTTT. Protein product: CASSPGGGDSNQPQHF.

The rearrangement joins TRBV6-5 to TRBJ1-2, with D unresolved. The CDR3 has 13 residues. The germline V gene encodes CDR1 MNHEY and CDR2 SVGAGI. The V end lost 8 bases, the J end lost 8 bases, and 18 bases lay between the germline ends. The CDR3 sequence: CASGRAARVGYTF. In nucleotides, the CDR3 is TGTGCCAGCGGGAGGGCGGCTCGGGTAGGCTACACCTTC.